Below, one T cell receptor beta chain is given with its context. Its antigen is not identified. V was cut by 5 bases and J by 0 bases, with 12 bases left in between. In germline, CDR1 is ENHRY, CDR2 SYGVKD. This CDR3 region has 15 residues. Treatment of the sample: oral pan-JAK inhibitor, 5-10 mg twice daily. Lesional scalp punch biopsies and peripheral blood were collected from alopecia areata patients. This entry is derived from a study of CD8+ T cells in alopecia areata. Study-level background: Dosing with tofacitinib proceeded for 6 to 18 months, followed by 6 months off drug.

RNA was isolated and reverse transcribed to cDNA, the sequencing template. Produced via immunoSEQ multiplex PCR; TCRdb's table is partial and in-frame only. The table lists under 300,000 clones, 60% of them singletons. Study results and limitations: Among the 100 top clones, expanded CD8+ clones, like scalp clonality, were significantly decreased by tofacitinib. Compared with mice, patients displayed less clear TCR sharing, possibly for HLA-related reasons.

This clonotype was obtained from a human donor with alopecia areata. The sample in question was CD4+ T cells sorted from blood, obtained around week 54, from a patient treated with tofacitinib. This chain connects TRBV10-3 to TRBJ2-3; D gene ambiguous. CDR3 coding DNA: TGTGCCATCAGTTTGACGGACCCTAGCACAGATACGCAGTATTTT. As protein: CAISLTDPSTDTQYF.